The following is a T cell receptor beta chain sequence with its context. Its cognate antigen is unknown. The data originate from a study of graft-versus-host responses after intestinal transplantation. TCRdb's copy holds only in-frame clones and misses some; the assay was immunoSEQ multiplex PCR. Here the sample spans approximately 90,000 clones, 85% to 95% being singletons. The CDR3 totals 13 residues. Germline CDR1 and CDR2: SGDLS and YYNGEE. Trimming pared 4 bases from V and 7 bases from J, leaving 11 bases between. The specimen was unstimulated CD8+ T cells sorted from spleen or lymph node cells, collected before intestinal transplant. The TCR originated in a human donor who received an intestinal transplant. The gene calls are TRBV9 and TRBJ2-2; D uncertain. In nucleotides, the CDR3 is TGTGCCAGCAGCCTAAATCAGGACGGGGAGCTGTTTTTT. It specifies CASSLNQDGELFF.